This TCR beta chain originates from a study of blood T cell repertoires in COVID-19. Study-wide context: Italy, Spain and the United States were the sources of the convalescent and acute COVID-19 samples. The analysed material was cDNA or gDNA that came from T cells, B-cell-depleted T cells, or PBMCs.

In the authors' methods: Amplification from reference gene primers served as the basis for estimated nucleated cell counts. The data were produced by immunoSEQ multiplex PCR, yet TCRdb's version contains in-frame clones alone and is incomplete. V, J and clone size reflect that table, while D and trimming were determined from the DNA. The sample lists some 25,000 clones; 90% were seen once. The trim removed 7 bases at V and 7 bases at J, leaving 9 bases unmatched. The CDR3 is 13 residues long. Germline V gene sequence: CDR1 MDHEN, CDR2 SYDVKM. The genes are TRBV28 and TRBJ1-2; 7 bases are a match to TRBD1. The sequence came from a human donor in a cohort sampled during active COVID-19. The sequenced material came from peripheral blood. The CDR3, as DNA: TGTGCCAGCAACGATGACAGGGCCCTTGGCTACACCTTC. Its translation is CASNDDRALGYTF.